This is a list of T cell receptor beta chains from one sample in a study of T cells in Graves' hyperthyroidism and ophthalmopathy. One entry per CDR3 protein, called by TCRdb with MiXCR from the multiplex PCR reads. In the table there are around 300,000 distinct CDR3 sequences, approximately 14% of which are singletons. The sample comprised blood. The source of these receptors is a woman in her fifties or sixties with Graves' hyperthyroidism that later progressed to Graves' ophthalmopathy. Each CDR3 is given with its conserved first and last residue. D genes are given only for firm matches. Not all rows give a size; the values are once, few, many and, for expanded clones, a class.

few	.	TRBV5-4	TRBJ1-6	CASSRERVNSPLHF	TGTGCCAGCAGCCGAGAGAGGGTGAATTCACCCCTCCACTTT
many	TRBD1	TRBV28	TRBJ2-7	CASSNRQGVDEQYF	TGTGCCAGCAGTAACCGACAGGGGGTGGACGAGCAGTACTTC
.	.	TRBV13	TRBJ1-2	CASSLSSRGTNYGYTF	TGTGCCAGCAGCTTATCATCTCGGGGCACGAACTATGGCTACACCTTC
many	.	TRBV28	TRBJ1-1	CASSLRRDYTEAFF	TGTGCCAGCAGTCTCCGGAGGGATTACACTGAAGCTTTCTTT
many	.	TRBV20-1	TRBJ2-7	CSARGGARSGPYEQYF	TGCAGTGCTAGAGGGGGGGCTCGAAGCGGTCCCTACGAGCAGTACTTC
.	.	TRBV9	TRBJ1-1	CASSVGPQGHTEAFF	TGTGCCAGCAGCGTAGGTCCCCAGGGCCACACTGAAGCTTTCTTT
many	.	TRBV27	TRBJ2-7	CASSLARGGSGEQYF	TGTGCCAGCAGTTTGGCTAGAGGGGGTTCTGGGGAGCAGTACTTC
.	TRBD1	TRBV11-3	TRBJ2-7	CASSLAPGQAYEQYF	TGTGCCAGCAGCTTAGCCCCGGGACAGGCCTACGAGCAGTACTTC
.	.	TRBV28	TRBJ1-5	CASRTRGGPPQHF	TGTGCCAGCAGGACCCGCGGGGGGCCGCCCCAGCATTTT
.	.	TRBV25-1	TRBJ1-1	CASRVQNTEAFF	TGTGCCAGCAGGGTACAGAACACTGAAGCTTTCTTT